A selection of T cell receptor beta chains follows, all from one sample in a study of blood T cell repertoires in COVID-19. The assay was immunoSEQ multiplex PCR, and TCRdb's table has in-frame clones only and misses some. The table shows some 180,000 clones, with more than 80% occurring only once. The sample was PBMCs or T cells enriched from blood (not recorded which). The receptors originated from a man aged 35-49 years who had recovered from COVID-19. Both conserved end residues are part of each CDR3. The order of the fields is D gene, V gene, CDR3 protein. D genes are given only for firm matches.

>.|TRBV7-3
CASSFKAGTEAFF
>.|TRBV5-8
CASSLGGSSSYEQYF
>TRBD2|TRBV5-1
CASSHALAGDISEQFF
>.|TRBV6-1
CASSEGTGFLGNTIYF
>TRBD1|TRBV3-1/TRBV3-2
CASSRDRGGSEQYF
>.|TRBV3-1/TRBV3-2
CASSQDPRGYTF
>TRBD1|TRBV5-1
CASSLEGQGGNQPQHF
>.|TRBV27
CASSLSGTTGTVYGYTF
>TRBD1|TRBV5-1
CASSSPRDSSQANYGYTF
>.|TRBV29-1
CSVQFAGQTYEQYF
>.|TRBV4-1
CASSQGLIQETQYF
>.|TRBV7-8
CASGFGGSYNEQFF
>TRBD1|TRBV4-2
CASSQGPGQGDTEAFF
>.|TRBV11-2
CASSSARAGRTIYF
>TRBD2|TRBV5-5
CASSVSPGGIYEQYF
>TRBD1|TRBV19
CASSNTGGLGQPQHF
>.|TRBV19
CASSIAQASSYEQYF
>.|TRBV24-1
CATSDSERTYGYTF
>.|TRBV28
CATLTGATSEQFF
>.|TRBV12-5
CASALDYEQYF
>.|TRBV7-5
CARSLLEGAHMNTEAFF
>.|TRBV19
CASSMMEGIEAFF
>.|TRBV7-3
CASSPHRESNEQYF
>.|TRBV3-1/TRBV3-2
CASSQGQIAFF
>TRBD1|TRBV3-1/TRBV3-2
CASRGQAASGYGYTF
>.|TRBV5-1
CASSLEGPGDTQYF
>TRBD1|TRBV7-3
CASSLPPGTGTEAFF
>.|TRBV27
CASSATGQHGYTF
>.|TRBV4-1
CASSQDIWQSATNEKLFF
>.|TRBV18
CASSPTPSGNTIYF
>.|TRBV21-1
CASGRGGYQETQYF
>.|TRBV6-5
CASSLRGANTEAFF
>TRBD2|TRBV29-1
CSFRSALTSGGTDTQYF
>.|TRBV11-2
CASSLDRGNTIYF
>.|TRBV27
CASRDTRSSYNEQFF
>TRBD2|TRBV12-3/TRBV12-4
CATGGDTGELFF
>.|TRBV20-1
CSVYRKEKLFF
>.|TRBV28
CASSLTGDTEAFF